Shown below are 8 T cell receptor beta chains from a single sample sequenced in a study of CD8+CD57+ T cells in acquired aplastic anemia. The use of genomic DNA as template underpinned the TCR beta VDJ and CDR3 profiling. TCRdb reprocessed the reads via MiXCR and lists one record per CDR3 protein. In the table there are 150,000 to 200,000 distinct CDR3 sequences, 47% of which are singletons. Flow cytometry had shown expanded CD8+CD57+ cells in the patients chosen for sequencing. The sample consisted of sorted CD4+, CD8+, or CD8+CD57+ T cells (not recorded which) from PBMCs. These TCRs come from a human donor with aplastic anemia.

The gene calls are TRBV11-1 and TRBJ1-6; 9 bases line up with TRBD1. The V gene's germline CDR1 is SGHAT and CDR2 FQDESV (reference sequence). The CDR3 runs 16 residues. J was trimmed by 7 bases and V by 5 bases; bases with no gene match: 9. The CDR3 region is CASSPTGGWINSPLHF. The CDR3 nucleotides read TGTGCCAGCAGCCCCACAGGGGGCTGGATCAATTCACCCCTCCACTTT.

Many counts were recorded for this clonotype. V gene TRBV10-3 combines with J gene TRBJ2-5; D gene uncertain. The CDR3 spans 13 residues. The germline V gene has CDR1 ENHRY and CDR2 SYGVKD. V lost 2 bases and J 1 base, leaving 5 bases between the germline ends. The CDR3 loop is CAISEVSQETQYF. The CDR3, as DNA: TGTGCCATCAGTGAGGTCAGCCAAGAGACCCAGTACTTC.

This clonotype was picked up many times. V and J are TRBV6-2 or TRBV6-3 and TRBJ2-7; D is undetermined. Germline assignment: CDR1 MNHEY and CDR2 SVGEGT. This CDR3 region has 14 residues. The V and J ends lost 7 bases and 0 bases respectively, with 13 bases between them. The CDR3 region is CASKLTLSSYEQYF. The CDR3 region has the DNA TGTGCCAGCAAATTGACTCTGAGCTCCTACGAGCAGTACTTC.

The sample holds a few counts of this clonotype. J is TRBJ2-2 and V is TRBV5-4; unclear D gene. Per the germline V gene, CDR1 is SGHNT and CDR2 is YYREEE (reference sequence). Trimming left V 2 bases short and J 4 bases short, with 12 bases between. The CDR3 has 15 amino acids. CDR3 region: CASSLSGGTTGELFF. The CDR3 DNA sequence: TGTGCCAGCAGCTTATCGGGTGGAACCACCGGGGAGCTGTTTTTT.

The CDR3 loop reads CASSPDGDSSQPQHF. The CDR3 DNA sequence: TGTGCCAGCAGTCCGGACGGGGATAGCAGTCAACCCCAGCATTTT. The rearrangement uses TRBV5-8 and TRBJ1-5; D is uncertain. This CDR3 spans 15 amino acids. The germline CDR1 and CDR2 sequences are SGHTS and YDEGEE. Trimming shortened V by 5 bases and J by 10 bases, and 22 bases separated the two germline ends.

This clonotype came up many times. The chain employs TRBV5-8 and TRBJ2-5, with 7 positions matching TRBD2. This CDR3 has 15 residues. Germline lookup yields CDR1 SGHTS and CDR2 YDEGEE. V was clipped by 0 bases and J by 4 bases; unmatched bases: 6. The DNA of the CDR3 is TGTGCCAGCAGCTTGGCCAGCGGGGCCGGAGAGACCCAGTACTTC. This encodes CASSLASGAGETQYF.

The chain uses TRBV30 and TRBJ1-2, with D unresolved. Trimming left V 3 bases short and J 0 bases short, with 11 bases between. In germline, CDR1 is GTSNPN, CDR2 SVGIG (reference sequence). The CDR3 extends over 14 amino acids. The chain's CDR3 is CAWSSERTNYGYTF. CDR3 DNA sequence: TGTGCCTGGAGCAGCGAGAGAACTAACTATGGCTACACCTTC.

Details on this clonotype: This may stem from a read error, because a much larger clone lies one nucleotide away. CDR3 DNA: TGTGCCAGCAGTGAATCCGCGGGGTACAATGGGCAGTTCTTC. Its translation: CASSESAGYNGQFF. The chain links TRBV6-1 to TRBJ2-1, with D perhaps TRBD2 (6 bases). From germline, CDR1 is MNHNS and CDR2 SASEGT. The CDR3 runs 14 residues.